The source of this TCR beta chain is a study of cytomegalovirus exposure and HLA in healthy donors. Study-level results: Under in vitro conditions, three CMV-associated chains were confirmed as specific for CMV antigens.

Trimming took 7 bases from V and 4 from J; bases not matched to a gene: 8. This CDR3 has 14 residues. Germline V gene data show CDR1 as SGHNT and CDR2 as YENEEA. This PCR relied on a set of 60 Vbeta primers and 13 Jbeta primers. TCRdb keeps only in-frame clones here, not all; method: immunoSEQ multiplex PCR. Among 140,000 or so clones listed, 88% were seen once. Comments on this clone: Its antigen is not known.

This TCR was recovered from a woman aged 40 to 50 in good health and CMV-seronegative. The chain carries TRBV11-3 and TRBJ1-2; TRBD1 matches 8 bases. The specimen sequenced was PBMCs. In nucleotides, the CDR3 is TGTGCCAGCACAGGGGGCCCGGCCCTCTATGGCTACACCTTC. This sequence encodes CASTGGPALYGYTF.